This TCR beta chain is from a study of cytomegalovirus exposure and HLA in healthy donors. General observations from the study: A later analysis revealed that TCR association rates differed between HLA loci, peaking at DRB1 and bottoming out at HLA-C. A list of 150 to 200 TCR beta chains associated with cytomegalovirus was given. Because they were indistinguishable, some V segments, including TRBV6-2 and TRBV6-3, were excluded.

The PCR was carried out with 60 Vbeta primers and 13 Jbeta primers. Libraries were prepared by immunoSEQ multiplex PCR; TCRdb keeps only in-frame clonotypes and omits some of them. Of roughly 140,000 clones in the sample, 65% to 90% were seen once. Germline-derived CDR1 and CDR2 are MNHEY and SVGAGI. This CDR3 has 15 residues. The sample holds one count of this clone. Its antigen is not identified. One end of the junction is discordant with germline, which a read error may explain. The clonotype originates from a woman aged 45-60 years in good health and CMV-seropositive. J is TRBJ2-7 and V is TRBV6-5; 10 nucleotides align to TRBD1. Sequencing was performed on PBMCs. The CDR3 reads CASSYSNTGDRGRIF. As DNA, the CDR3 is TGTGCCAGCAGTTACTCGAATACGGGGGACAGGGGTAGGATCTTC.